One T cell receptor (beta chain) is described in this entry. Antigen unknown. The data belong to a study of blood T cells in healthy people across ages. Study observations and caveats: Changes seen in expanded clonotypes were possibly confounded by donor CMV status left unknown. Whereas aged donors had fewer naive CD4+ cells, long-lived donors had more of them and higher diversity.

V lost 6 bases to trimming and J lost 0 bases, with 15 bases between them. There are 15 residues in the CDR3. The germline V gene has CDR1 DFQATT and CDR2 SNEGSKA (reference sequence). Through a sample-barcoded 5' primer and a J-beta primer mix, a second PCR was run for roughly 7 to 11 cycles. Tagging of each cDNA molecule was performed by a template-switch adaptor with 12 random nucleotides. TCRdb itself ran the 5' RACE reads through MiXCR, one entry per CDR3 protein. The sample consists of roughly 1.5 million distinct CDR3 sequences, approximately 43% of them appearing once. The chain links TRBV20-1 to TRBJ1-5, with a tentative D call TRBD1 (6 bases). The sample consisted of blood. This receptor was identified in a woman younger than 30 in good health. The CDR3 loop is CSANQGFSSNQPQHF. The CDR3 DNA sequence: TGCAGTGCGAATCAGGGGTTTAGTAGCAATCAGCCCCAGCATTTT.